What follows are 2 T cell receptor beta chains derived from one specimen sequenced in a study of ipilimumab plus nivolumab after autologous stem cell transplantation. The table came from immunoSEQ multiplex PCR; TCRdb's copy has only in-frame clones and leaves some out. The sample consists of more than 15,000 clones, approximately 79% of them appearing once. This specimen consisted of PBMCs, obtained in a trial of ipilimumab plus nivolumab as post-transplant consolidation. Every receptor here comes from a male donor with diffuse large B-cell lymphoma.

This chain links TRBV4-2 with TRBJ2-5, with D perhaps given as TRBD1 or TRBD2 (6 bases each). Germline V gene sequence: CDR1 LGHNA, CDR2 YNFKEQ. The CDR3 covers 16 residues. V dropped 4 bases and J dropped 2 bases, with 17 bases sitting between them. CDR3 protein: CASSPRGEAAQETQYF. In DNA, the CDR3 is TGTGCCAGCAGCCCAAGGGGGGAGGCGGCACAAGAGACCCAGTACTTC.

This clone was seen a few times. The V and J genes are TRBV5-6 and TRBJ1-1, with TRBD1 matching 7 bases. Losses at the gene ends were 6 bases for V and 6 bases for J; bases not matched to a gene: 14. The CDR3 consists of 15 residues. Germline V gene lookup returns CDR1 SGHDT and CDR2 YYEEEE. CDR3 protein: CASTLYRGAIPEAFF. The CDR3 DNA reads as TGTGCCAGCACCCTGTACAGGGGAGCTATCCCTGAAGCTTTCTTT.